The clone carrying this TCR beta chain was observed many times. The data belong to a study of identical twins. This CDR3 contains 15 residues. The germline CDR1 and CDR2 sequences are DFQATT and SNEGSKA (reference sequence). V gave up 1 base and J gave up 7 bases; unmatched junction bases: 9. From the 5' RACE reads, TCRdb called clonotypes with MiXCR, one entry per CDR3 protein. The sample contains about 450,000 distinct CDR3 sequences, roughly 18% of which appear only once. The sample taken for sequencing was naive T cells sorted from blood. The clonotype was recovered from a man aged 45 to 65 in good health. This chain connects TRBV20-1 to TRBJ2-1; 8 bases map to TRBD2. The CDR3 region has the DNA TGCAGTGCTAGAGTTCTAACGGGAGGGAGGAATGAGCAGTTCTTC. Its protein product is CSARVLTGGRNEQFF.